A single sample is the source of the 13 T cell receptor beta chains below, sequenced in a study of preoperative IRX-2 immunotherapy in early breast cancer. The treatment here: preoperative locoregional IRX-2 cytokine immunotherapy. The repertoire was sequenced with immunoSEQ multiplex PCR; TCRdb's copy has only in-frame clones and lacks some. Found here are around 95,000 clones, 80% to 90% of them singletons; the top ten hold about 2%. Specimen: tumor tissue, collected after IRX-2 immunotherapy. These receptors originate from a human donor with breast cancer.

This clone was recorded only once. This sequence joins TRBV18 and TRBJ2-3; TRBD1 aligns across 7 bases. Trimming cost V 3 bases and J 2 bases; bases outside gene matches: 5. CDR3 length: 15 amino acids. CDR1 and CDR2 from the germline V gene are KGHSH and LQKENI. This CDR3 is CASSPTGANTDTQYF. The CDR3, as DNA: TGTGCCAGCTCACCTACAGGGGCTAACACAGATACGCAGTATTTT.

In regard to this clone: Other nucleotide sequences in the sample specify the same CDR3. The V gene is TRBV14, the J gene TRBJ2-2; D not certain. From germline, CDR1 is SGHDN and CDR2 FVKESK. The V end lost 4 bases, the J end lost 6 bases, and 9 bases lay between the germline ends. The CDR3 is 13 amino acids. The CDR3 protein is CASSPQAAGELFF. The CDR3 bases are TGTGCCAGCAGCCCCCAAGCCGCCGGGGAGCTGTTTTTT.

This clone has more than one count but fewer than ten. The chain couples TRBV30 to TRBJ1-2; no clear D. Germline values: CDR1 GTSNPN, CDR2 SVGIG (reference sequence). There are 11 residues in the CDR3. Trimming removed 5 bases at V and 7 bases at J, with 11 bases between. CDR3 protein: CAWAGGAGYTF. CDR3 DNA: TGTGCCTGGGCGGGTGGAGCTGGCTACACCTTC.

The V and J genes are TRBV18 and TRBJ2-4; D not resolved. The germline V and J ends were trimmed by 5 bases and 6 bases, with 11 bases remaining between them. The CDR3 runs to 13 residues. The germline V gene encodes CDR1 KGHSH and CDR2 LQKENI. This CDR3 is CASSSKVINIQYF. The DNA for the CDR3 is TGTGCCAGCTCATCGAAGGTTATAAACATTCAGTACTTC.

The chain couples TRBV29-1 to TRBJ2-1; 10 bases are shared with TRBD2. Germline trimming cut 6 bases from V and 9 bases from J; bases unmatched to any gene: 5. This CDR3 contains 12 residues. Germline loops: CDR1 SQVTM, CDR2 ANQGSEA. The CDR3, as DNA: TGCAGCGTCCCAACTAGCGGGACTGAGCAGTTCTTC. This encodes CSVPTSGTEQFF.

The V gene is TRBV5-1, the J gene TRBJ2-5; D may be TRBD2 (5 bases). The germline gives CDR1 SGHRS, CDR2 YFSETQ. This CDR3 region has 14 residues. Trimming pared 0 bases from V and 3 bases from J, leaving 9 bases between. The CDR3 here is CASSLVSGKETQYF. The DNA of the CDR3 is TGCGCCAGCAGCTTGGTTTCGGGAAAAGAGACCCAGTACTTC. Full variable domain (missing parts from reference TRBV5-1 and TRBJ2-5): KAGVTQTPRYLIKTRGQQVTLSCSPISGHRSVSWYQQTPGQGLQFLFEYFSETQRNKGNFPGRFSGRQFSNSRSEMNVSTLELGDSALYLCASSLVSGKETQYFGPGTRLLVL.

V gene TRBV6-8 combines with J gene TRBJ2-1; D unresolved. Germline CDR1 and CDR2: MNHGY and SAAAGT. The CDR3 is 13 residues long. V lost 8 bases and J lost 3, with 11 bases in between. The DNA for the CDR3 is TGTGCCAGCCTTGGGCTAGACTACAATGAGCAGTTCTTC. It codes for CASLGLDYNEQFF.

The chain is built from TRBV11-3 and TRBJ2-1, with 10 bases aligning to TRBD2. This CDR3 has 16 amino acids. V was pared by 3 bases and J by 6 bases, with 8 bases of the junction left unmatched. CDR1 and CDR2 from the germline V gene are SGHNT and YENEEA. The CDR3 spells CASSFFSGRKGNEQFF. The CDR3 coding sequence is TGTGCCAGCAGCTTTTTTAGCGGGAGGAAGGGCAATGAGCAGTTCTTC. Looking up the rest from reference TRBV11-3 and TRBJ2-1 gives the full variable domain: EAGVVQSPRYKIIEKKQPVAFWCNPISGHNTLYWYLQNLGQGPELLIRYENEEAVDDSQLPKDRFSAERLKGVDSTLKIQPAELGDSAVYLCASSFFSGRKGNEQFFGPGTRLTVL.

The rearrangement joins TRBV30 to TRBJ1-2, with 7 bases identical to TRBD1. This CDR3 has 14 residues. The V gene end was trimmed by 0 bases and the J gene end by 10 bases; junction bases not matched to a gene: 11. Germline V gene lookup returns CDR1 GTSNPN and CDR2 SVGIG (reference sequence). CDR3 sequence (DNA): TGTGCCTGGAGTGTAAGATCGGGGGACAGTCCCTACACCTTC. Residues: CAWSVRSGDSPYTF.

The chain combines TRBV5-1 with TRBJ1-1; D is unclear. The CDR3 spans 15 residues. Germline assignment: CDR1 SGHRS and CDR2 YFSETQ. V was trimmed by 3 bases and J by 4 bases, leaving 16 bases between them. The CDR3 DNA reads TGCGCCAGCAGCTGGACTCGGCCGGGAGGCACTGAAGCTTTCTTT. Protein: CASSWTRPGGTEAFF.

This clone was observed a single time. The chain carries TRBV30 and TRBJ1-1, with D unclear. Germline V gives CDR1 GTSNPN, CDR2 SVGIG (reference sequence). The CDR3 spans 13 residues. Trimming cost V 0 bases and J 4 bases, with 9 bases left between them. CDR3 bases: TGTGCCTGGAGTGTTCTCAAGGCCACTGAAGCTTTCTTT. It yields the protein CAWSVLKATEAFF. The complete variable domain, with remaining parts taken from reference TRBV30 and TRBJ1-1, reads SQTIHQWPATLVQPVGSPLSLECTVEGTSNPNLYWYRQAAGRGLQLLFYSVGIGQISSEVPQNLSASRPQDRQFILSSKKLLLSDSGFYLCAWSVLKATEAFFGQGTRLTVV.

The rearrangement uses TRBV15 and TRBJ2-5; D perhaps matches TRBD2 (7 bases). Germline CDR1 and CDR2: LNHNV and YYDKDF (reference sequence). The ends were cut back, 4 bases at V and 5 bases at J, with 17 bases in the middle. This CDR3 contains 15 residues. In nucleotides, the CDR3 is TGTGCCACCAGCACTAAGGGGGGGGTCGGGGAGACCCAGTACTTC. Protein: CATSTKGGVGETQYF.

The gene calls are TRBV19 and TRBJ2-1; D unresolved. Per the germline V gene, CDR1 is LNHDA and CDR2 is SQIVND (reference sequence). The CDR3 contains 15 residues. V was pared by 8 bases and J by 0 bases, with 14 bases between. The CDR3 loop is CASSKDLFSYNEQFF. CDR3 nucleotide sequence: TGTGCCAGTTCAAAAGATCTTTTCTCCTACAATGAGCAGTTCTTC.